Below, 6 T cell receptor beta chains from the same sample are listed, as sequenced in a study of CD8 T cells in ankylosing spondylitis. The antigens for these receptors are not known. Study-wide results and limits: The study identified a TCR beta motif of several highly homologous variants that appeared characteristic of ankylosing spondylitis blood.

TCRdb reprocessed the 5' RACE reads with MiXCR, giving one entry per CDR3 protein. The profile shows 500,000 to 650,000 distinct CDR3 sequences, less than 6% of them singletons. The sequencing sample was made of blood, either unsorted or a sorted T cell fraction (not recorded which). The receptors stem from a male donor with ankylosing spondylitis.

This clonotype has only a few counts. This chain joins TRBV24-1 and TRBJ2-1; TRBD1 matches 7 bases. The CDR3 sequence is 15 residues long. The trim removed 4 bases at V and 0 bases at J, leaving 2 bases unmatched. CDR1 and CDR2 from the germline V gene are KGHDR and SFDVKD. CDR3 bases: TGTGCCACCAGTGAGGACAGGTTCTCCTACAATGAGCAGTTCTTC. Amino acids: CATSEDRFSYNEQFF.

Many counts were recorded for this clonotype. In DNA form, the CDR3 reads TGCAGTACCACCGGGACAGGGTACTCACCCCTCCACTTT. Translation gives CSTTGTGYSPLHF. This sequence joins TRBV20-1 and TRBJ1-6; the match to TRBD1 covers 9 bases. The CDR3 covers 13 residues. V was clipped by 8 bases and J by 10 bases; unmatched bases: 9. Germline-derived CDR1 and CDR2 are DFQATT and SNEGSKA (reference sequence).

This clonotype was picked up many times. The CDR3 nucleotides read TGTGCCAGCAGCTTAGGGACAGCCGAGCAGTTCTTC. Its protein product is CASSLGTAEQFF. This chain joins TRBV7-9 and TRBJ2-1, with D possibly matching TRBD1 (6 bases). Germline-derived CDR1 and CDR2 are SEHNR and FQNEAQ (reference sequence). The CDR3 has 12 amino acids. The V end lost 1 base, the J end lost 10 bases, and 8 bases lay between the germline ends.

This clonotype was detected only a few times. This chain connects TRBV6-1 to TRBJ2-7; D is perhaps TRBD1 (5 bases). Trimming stripped 6 bases from V and 0 bases from J, with 12 bases between. This CDR3 has 14 amino acids. Germline V gene sequence: CDR1 MNHNS, CDR2 SASEGT. CDR3 region: CASSLDSYSYEQYF. The CDR3 DNA follows: TGTGCCAGCAGCCTCGACAGTTACTCCTACGAGCAGTACTTC.

Remarks on this clonotype: A read error may explain this, as a much larger clone is one base away. Here the CDR3 omits its conserved ending phenylalanine or tryptophan, so a read error is the likely source. The rearrangement links TRBV4-2 to TRBJ2-1; TRBD2 matches 10 bases. Germline values: CDR1 LGHNA, CDR2 YNFKEQ. CDR3 size: 17 residues. The V segment lost 0 bases and the J segment 4 bases; nucleotides outside the gene matches: 6. The CDR3 DNA follows: TGTGCCAGCAGCCAAGATTCAGAGCGGGGGGGGTACAATGAGCAGTTCATC. This gives the protein CASSQDSERGGYNEQFI.

Ten or more counts support this clonotype. CDR3 sequence reads: CASSAGQGNEQYF. The CDR3, as DNA: TGCGCCAGCAGCGCGGGACAGGGGAACGAGCAGTACTTC. The chain uses TRBV5-1 and TRBJ2-7; 10 bases map to TRBD1. This CDR3 spans 13 amino acids. Germline CDR1 and CDR2: SGHRS and YFSETQ. Trimming removed 4 bases from V and 5 bases from J; junction bases left unmatched: 3.